The rows below give T cell receptor beta chains drawn from one sample of a study of long-term antiretroviral therapy in people with HIV. Sequenced by immunoSEQ multiplex PCR; TCRdb stores in-frame clones only, minus some. Seen here are about 24,000 clones, 90% to 95% observed once, and the top ten hold around 2.3%. The sample consisted of unsorted PBMCs, taken about 5 years after starting antiretroviral therapy. All receptors come from a woman between 50 and 59 years old with HIV. Each CDR3 is given with its conserved first and last residue. The D gene is left open where the match is weak. Clone size is shown for a subset of rows, as once, few, many or a class of expanded clone.

v_gene,abundance,j_gene,d_gene,CDR3aa,CDR3nt
TRBV7-7,.,TRBJ2-1,.,CASSLGPSVANEQFF,TGTGCCAGCAGCTTAGGTCCTAGCGTGGCCAATGAGCAGTTCTTC
TRBV12-5,.,TRBJ2-7,.,CASGLTPPSARAYEQYF,TGTGCTAGTGGTTTGACCCCCCCTAGCGCGCGGGCCTACGAGCAGTACTTC
TRBV19,.,TRBJ2-1,TRBD2,CASSATSGYNEQFF,TGTGCCAGTAGCGCGACTAGCGGCTACAATGAGCAGTTCTTC
TRBV19,.,TRBJ2-1,TRBD2,CASSISGGIYNEQFF,TGTGCCAGTAGTATATCGGGGGGAATCTACAATGAGCAGTTCTTC
TRBV4-2,.,TRBJ2-7,.,CASSPAGGQQAIYEQYF,TGTGCCAGCAGCCCGGCAGGAGGGCAACAGGCAATCTACGAGCAGTACTTC
TRBV28,.,TRBJ2-7,TRBD2,CASIPRLAAYEQYF,TGTGCCAGCATACCGAGACTAGCGGCCTACGAGCAGTACTTC
TRBV25-1,.,TRBJ2-6,.,CASSVLGPGANVLTF,TGTGCCAGCAGTGTCTTGGGCCCTGGGGCCAACGTCCTGACTTTC
TRBV9,.,TRBJ2-1,TRBD1,CASSVEGQVDNEQFF,TGTGCCAGCAGCGTAGAAGGACAGGTAGACAATGAGCAGTTCTTC
TRBV19,.,TRBJ1-1,.,CASTPLPAGTEAFF,TGTGCCAGTACGCCCTTACCGGCGGGCACTGAAGCTTTCTTT
TRBV30,.,TRBJ2-5,.,CAWSPSLDGAGTQYF,TGTGCCTGGAGTCCCTCCCTCGACGGGGCGGGGACCCAGTACTTC
TRBV27,.,TRBJ2-2,.,CASSFGLHTGELFF,TGTGCCAGCAGTTTCGGGCTCCACACCGGGGAGCTGTTTTTT
TRBV4-1,.,TRBJ2-5,.,CASSQDRLQETQYF,TGCGCCAGCAGCCAAGACAGACTTCAAGAGACCCAGTACTTC
TRBV5-6,.,TRBJ2-1,TRBD2,CASSLPTGTSANEQFF,TGTGCCAGCAGCCTGCCCACCGGGACTAGTGCCAATGAGCAGTTCTTC
TRBV7-9,.,TRBJ2-7,TRBD2,CASSPPTSGSRLKFYEQYF,TGTGCCAGCAGCCCCCCGACTAGCGGGAGCAGACTGAAGTTCTACGAGCAGTACTTC
TRBV5-1,.,TRBJ2-1,TRBD1,CASSLIGGGGTGFYNEQFF,TGCGCCAGCAGCTTGATTGGGGGCGGCGGGACAGGGTTCTACAATGAGCAGTTCTTC
TRBV29-1,.,TRBJ2-1,.,CSVGVYNEQFF,TGCAGCGTTGGCGTCTACAATGAGCAGTTCTTC
TRBV7-2,.,TRBJ2-7,.,CARGRDPSRGYEQYF,TGTGCCAGGGGACGGGACCCAAGTCGCGGCTACGAGCAGTACTTC
TRBV5-4,.,TRBJ2-7,.,CASSRREKGEQYF,TGTGCCAGCAGCAGGAGGGAGAAGGGCGAGCAGTACTTC
TRBV11-2,.,TRBJ2-1,.,CASSGPTSGSEQFF,TGTGCCAGCAGCGGGCCTACGTCAGGCAGTGAGCAGTTCTTC
TRBV9,.,TRBJ2-2,TRBD2,CASSARAGGPSNTGELFF,TGTGCCAGCAGCGCACGAGCGGGAGGGCCATCGAACACCGGGGAGCTGTTTTTT
TRBV6-1,.,TRBJ1-1,.,CASKGAANTEAFF,TGTGCCAGCAAAGGCGCCGCGAACACTGAAGCTTTCTTT
TRBV28,.,TRBJ1-5,.,CASSSWDLVDWSNQPQHF,TGTGCCAGCAGTTCCTGGGACCTCGTCGACTGGAGCAATCAGCCCCAGCATTTT
TRBV2,.,TRBJ2-1,TRBD2,CASRPGLATNEQFF,TGTGCCAGCCGCCCGGGACTAGCGACTAATGAGCAGTTCTTC
TRBV2,few,TRBJ2-7,.,CASKGTDYEQYF,TGTGCCAGCAAAGGAACAGACTACGAGCAGTACTTC
TRBV6-5,.,TRBJ1-2,.,CASSYDSWNGYTF,TGTGCCAGCAGCTATGACTCTTGGAATGGCTACACCTTC
TRBV27,.,TRBJ1-1,.,CASSFRGLDTEAFF,TGTGCCAGCAGTTTCCGTGGGCTAGACACTGAAGCTTTCTTT
TRBV11-2,.,TRBJ2-3,TRBD2,CASSPRLAGEDTQYF,TGTGCCAGCAGCCCGCGACTAGCGGGAGAAGATACGCAGTATTTT
TRBV7-9,.,TRBJ2-1,.,CASSREQGGFGEQFF,TGTGCCAGCAGCCGAGAGCAAGGAGGATTCGGGGAGCAGTTCTTC
TRBV19,.,TRBJ1-5,.,CASSLGFAAGDVPQHF,TGTGCCAGTAGTCTGGGTTTCGCGGCAGGGGATGTGCCCCAGCATTTT
TRBV15,.,TRBJ2-7,TRBD2,CATSSGLGNYEQYF,TGTGCCACCAGCAGTGGACTAGGAAACTACGAGCAGTACTTC
TRBV28,once,TRBJ2-7,.,CASSLSFEGSSYEQYF,TGTGCCAGCAGTCTATCCTTCGAGGGTAGCTCCTACGAGCAGTACTTC
TRBV9,once,TRBJ1-4,.,CASSGQGGEKLFF,TGTGCCAGCAGCGGGCAGGGCGGTGAAAAACTGTTTTTT
TRBV6-1,.,TRBJ2-7,.,CASSEGLLDYEQYF,TGTGCCAGCAGTGAAGGGCTCCTAGACTACGAGCAGTACTTC
TRBV4-2,.,TRBJ2-7,.,CASSHSPLAGSYEQYF,TGTGCCAGCAGCCACAGTCCACTAGCCGGATCCTACGAGCAGTACTTC
TRBV7-9,.,TRBJ2-1,.,CASSLGTLNEQFF,TGTGCCAGCAGCTTGGGGACCCTCAATGAGCAGTTCTTC
TRBV4-1,.,TRBJ1-4,.,CASSQDVSLNEKLFF,TGCGCCAGCAGCCAAGATGTAAGTCTGAATGAAAAACTGTTTTTT
TRBV14,.,TRBJ2-7,.,CASSRKGNYEQYF,TGTGCCAGCAGCCGAAAGGGAAACTACGAGCAGTACTTC
TRBV6-1,.,TRBJ1-1,.,CASSDLLSGRTEAFF,TGTGCCAGCAGTGACCTACTCTCAGGGCGCACTGAAGCTTTCTTT
TRBV5-8,.,TRBJ1-1,.,CASRWTVNTEAFF,TGTGCCAGCAGGTGGACGGTGAACACTGAAGCTTTCTTT
TRBV7-3,.,TRBJ1-1,.,CASSLGGANTEAFF,TGTGCCAGCAGCTTGGGAGGTGCCAACACTGAAGCTTTCTTT
TRBV21-1,.,TRBJ2-1,.,CASSKLSVPCGEYNEQFF,TGTGCCAGCAGCAAACTATCTGTCCCTTGTGGTGAATACAATGAGCAGTTCTTC
TRBV11-3,once,TRBJ2-7,.,CASSPTRDSYEQYF,TGTGCCAGCAGCCCCACCCGGGACTCCTACGAGCAGTACTTC
TRBV10-3,.,TRBJ2-5,TRBD2,CASQFGLAGSQETQYF,TGTGCCAGCCAATTCGGACTAGCGGGATCCCAAGAGACCCAGTACTTC
TRBV5-1,.,TRBJ2-1,TRBD2,CASSLLAGGTYNEQFF,TGCGCCAGCAGCTTACTAGCGGGAGGGACCTACAATGAGCAGTTCTTC
TRBV28,.,TRBJ2-2,.,CASLVGGAMNTGELFF,TGTGCCAGCTTGGTAGGGGGGGCTATGAACACCGGGGAGCTGTTTTTT
TRBV19,.,TRBJ1-1,TRBD1,CASSILQGQGLNTEAFF,TGTGCCAGTAGTATTTTGCAGGGACAGGGACTGAACACTGAAGCTTTCTTT
TRBV1,.,TRBJ2-6,.,CTSSQIPGPHSGANVLTF,TGCACCAGCAGCCAGATACCGGGACCGCACTCTGGGGCCAACGTCCTGACTTTC
TRBV7-9,.,TRBJ2-7,.,CASSFRGSELGEQYF,TGTGCCAGCAGCTTCCGGGGCAGTGAACTAGGCGAGCAGTACTTC
TRBV5-4,.,TRBJ2-3,.,CASSRGGEDAQYF,TGTGCCAGCAGCCGAGGAGGCGAGGATGCGCAGTATTTT
TRBV5-6,.,TRBJ2-7,.,CASSSFHEQYF,TGTGCCAGCAGCTCTTTCCACGAGCAGTACTTC
TRBV15,.,TRBJ1-3,TRBD1,CATSRDSSGNTIYF,TGTGCCACCAGCCGGGACAGCTCTGGAAACACCATATATTTT
TRBV25-1,.,TRBJ1-2,.,CASSGDRGQAYGYTF,TGTGCCAGCAGTGGTGATAGGGGACAAGCGTATGGCTACACCTTC
TRBV5-1,.,TRBJ2-7,.,CASSLGEQDEQYF,TGCGCCAGCAGCTTGGGGGAACAGGACGAGCAGTACTTC
TRBV7-4,.,TRBJ1-1,TRBD1,CASSLKRPGGWDTEAFF,TGTGCCAGCAGCTTGAAAAGGCCAGGGGGCTGGGACACTGAAGCTTTCTTT
TRBV19,.,TRBJ2-2,TRBD2,CASSIMVSGGTGELFF,TGTGCCAGTAGTATAATGGTTAGCGGGGGCACCGGGGAGCTGTTTTTT